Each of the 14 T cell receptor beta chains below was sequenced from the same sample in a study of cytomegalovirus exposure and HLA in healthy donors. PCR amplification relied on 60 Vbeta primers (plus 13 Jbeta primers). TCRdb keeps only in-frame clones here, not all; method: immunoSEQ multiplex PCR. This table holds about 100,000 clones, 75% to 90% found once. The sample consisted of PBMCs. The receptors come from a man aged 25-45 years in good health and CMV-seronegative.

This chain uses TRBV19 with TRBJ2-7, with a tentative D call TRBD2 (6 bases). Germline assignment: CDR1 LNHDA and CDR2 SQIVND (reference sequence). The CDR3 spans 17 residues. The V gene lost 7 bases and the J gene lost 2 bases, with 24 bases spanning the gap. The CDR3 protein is CASTRTLASASPYEQYF. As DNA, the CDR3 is TGTGCCAGTACGCGGACCCTGGCTAGCGCCAGCCCCTACGAGCAGTACTTC.

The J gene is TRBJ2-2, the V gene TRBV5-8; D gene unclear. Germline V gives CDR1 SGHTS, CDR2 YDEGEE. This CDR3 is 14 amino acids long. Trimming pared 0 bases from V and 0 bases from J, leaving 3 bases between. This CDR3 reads CASSLGPNTGELFF. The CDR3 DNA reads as TGTGCCAGCAGCTTGGGGCCGAACACCGGGGAGCTGTTTTTT.

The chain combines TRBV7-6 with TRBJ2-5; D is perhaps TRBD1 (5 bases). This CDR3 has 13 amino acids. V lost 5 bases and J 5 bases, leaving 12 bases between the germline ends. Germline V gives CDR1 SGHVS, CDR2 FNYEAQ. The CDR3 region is CASSLTEMETQYF. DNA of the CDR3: TGTGCCAGCAGCCTGACAGAAATGGAGACCCAGTACTTC.

The CDR3 protein is CATSRDLTEKNYGYTF. The CDR3 DNA is TGTGCCACCAGCAGAGATCTGACAGAAAAAAACTATGGCTACACCTTC. The gene calls are TRBV15 and TRBJ1-2; D possibly corresponds to TRBD1 (5 bases). The V gene's germline CDR1 is LNHNV and CDR2 YYDKDF (reference sequence). V gave up 0 bases and J gave up 2 bases, with 13 bases separating them. This CDR3 is built from 16 residues.

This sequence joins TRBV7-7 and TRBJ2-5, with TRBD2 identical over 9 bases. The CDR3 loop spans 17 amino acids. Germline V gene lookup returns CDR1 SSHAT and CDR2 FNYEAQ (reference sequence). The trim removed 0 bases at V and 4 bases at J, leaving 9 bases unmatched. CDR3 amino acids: CASSLAPGGRAAETQYF. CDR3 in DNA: TGTGCCAGCAGCTTAGCCCCTGGCGGGAGGGCCGCAGAGACCCAGTACTTC.

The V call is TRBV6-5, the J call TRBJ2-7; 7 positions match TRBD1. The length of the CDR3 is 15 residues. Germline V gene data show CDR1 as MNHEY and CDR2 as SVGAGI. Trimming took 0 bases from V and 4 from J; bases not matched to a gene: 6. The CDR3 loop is CASSYSRDRHYEQYF. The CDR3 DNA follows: TGTGCCAGCAGTTACTCGAGGGACAGACATTACGAGCAGTACTTC.

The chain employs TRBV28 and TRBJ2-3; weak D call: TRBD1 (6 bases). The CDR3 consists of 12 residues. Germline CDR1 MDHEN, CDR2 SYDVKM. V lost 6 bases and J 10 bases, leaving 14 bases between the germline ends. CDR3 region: CASRRNRASQYF. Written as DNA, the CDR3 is TGTGCCAGCAGGAGGAACAGGGCATCGCAGTATTTT.

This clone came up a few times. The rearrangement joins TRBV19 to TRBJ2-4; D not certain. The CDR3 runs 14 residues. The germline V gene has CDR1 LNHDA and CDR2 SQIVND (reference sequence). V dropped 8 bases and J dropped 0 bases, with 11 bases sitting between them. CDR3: CASGSQLAKNIQYF. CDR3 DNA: TGTGCCAGTGGCTCACAGTTAGCCAAAAACATTCAGTACTTC. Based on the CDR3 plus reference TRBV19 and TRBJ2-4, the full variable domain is DGGITQSPKYLFRKEGQNVTLSCEQNLNHDAMYWYRQDPGQGLRLIYYSQIVNDFQKGDIAEGYSVSREKKESFPLTVTSAQKNPTAFYLCASGSQLAKNIQYFGAGTRLSVL.

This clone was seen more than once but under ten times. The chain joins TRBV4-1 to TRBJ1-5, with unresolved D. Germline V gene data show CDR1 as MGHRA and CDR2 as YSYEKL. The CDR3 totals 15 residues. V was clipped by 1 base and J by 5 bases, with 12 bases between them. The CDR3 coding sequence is TGCGCCAGCAGCCAAGTTATTGCAGACTATCAGCCCCAGCATTTT. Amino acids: CASSQVIADYQPQHF.

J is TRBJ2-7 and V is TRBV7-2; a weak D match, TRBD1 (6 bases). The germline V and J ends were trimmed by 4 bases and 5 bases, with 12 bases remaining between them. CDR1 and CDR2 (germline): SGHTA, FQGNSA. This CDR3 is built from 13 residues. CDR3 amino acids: CASSSAGVDEQYF. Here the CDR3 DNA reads TGTGCCAGCAGCTCCGCAGGGGTCGACGAGCAGTACTTC.

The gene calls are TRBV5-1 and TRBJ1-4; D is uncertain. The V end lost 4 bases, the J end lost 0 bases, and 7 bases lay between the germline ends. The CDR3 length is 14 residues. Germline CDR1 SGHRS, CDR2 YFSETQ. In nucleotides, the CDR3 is TGCGCCAGCAGCCGGGATACAACTAATGAAAAACTGTTTTTT. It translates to CASSRDTTNEKLFF. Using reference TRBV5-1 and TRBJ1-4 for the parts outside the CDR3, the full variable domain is KAGVTQTPRYLIKTRGQQVTLSCSPISGHRSVSWYQQTPGQGLQFLFEYFSETQRNKGNFPGRFSGRQFSNSRSEMNVSTLELGDSALYLCASSRDTTNEKLFFGSGTQLSVL.

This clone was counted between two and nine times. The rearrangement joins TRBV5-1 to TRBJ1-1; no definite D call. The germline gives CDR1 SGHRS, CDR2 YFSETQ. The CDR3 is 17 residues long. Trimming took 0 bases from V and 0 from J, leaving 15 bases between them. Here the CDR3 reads CASSLAGTENLNTEAFF. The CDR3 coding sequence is TGCGCCAGCAGCTTGGCAGGCACAGAGAACTTGAACACTGAAGCTTTCTTT.

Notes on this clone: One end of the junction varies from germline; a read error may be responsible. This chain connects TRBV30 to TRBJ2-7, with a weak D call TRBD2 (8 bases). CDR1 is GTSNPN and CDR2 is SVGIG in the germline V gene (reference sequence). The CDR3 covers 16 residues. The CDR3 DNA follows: TGTGCCTGGAACCCGGGGACAGTCAGGACTAGCTACCAGCAGTACTTC. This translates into CAWNPGTVRTSYQQYF.

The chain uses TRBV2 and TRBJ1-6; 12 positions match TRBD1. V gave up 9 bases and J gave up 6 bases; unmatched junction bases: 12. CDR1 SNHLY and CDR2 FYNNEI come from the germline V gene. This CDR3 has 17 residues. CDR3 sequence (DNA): TGTGCCAGGTCTTCTCCGGGACAGGGGGCTGTTAATTCACCCCTCCACTTT. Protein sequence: CARSSPGQGAVNSPLHF.